This T cell receptor beta chain comes out of a study of OX40 agonist ivuxolimab in advanced cancers. Here immunoSEQ multiplex PCR was the method, and the copy in TCRdb shows in-frame clones only, minus some. The repertoire holds 15,000 to 20,000 clones, around four fifths seen once, with about an eighth in the top ten. The CDR3 spans 15 residues. V was cut by 1 base and J by 4 bases, with 11 bases left in between. Per the germline V gene, CDR1 is LGHNA and CDR2 is YNFKEQ. Sampling of blood occurred at baseline, cycle 4 day 1, and cycle 7 day 1. This clone was seen a handful of times. The receptor was derived from an adult with an advanced solid tumor such as melanoma, head and neck, liver or kidney cancer. J is TRBJ1-5 and V is TRBV4-2, with D unresolved. Specimen: CD4+ or CD8+ T cells sorted from blood, collected in a trial of the OX40 agonist ivuxolimab. The DNA of the CDR3 is TGTGCCAGCAGCCAAGTTTCGGGTTTGAATCAGCCCCAGCATTTT. Translation gives CASSQVSGLNQPQHF.